These 28 T cell receptor beta chains came from one sample sequenced in a study of Ad26.COV2.S vaccination and SARS-CoV-2 variants. Described treatment: around 19 received Ad26.COV2.S at low or high dose, single or two shots; 5 received placebo; per-sample allocation not given. Collection of samples fell on day 63 after the first vaccine or placebo injection. This table comes from immunoSEQ multiplex PCR, and its TCRdb copy is limited to in-frame clones, with some not included. Of almost 400,000 clones listed, over 75% were seen once; the top ten hold about 1.9%. The sequences come from peripheral blood, collected in a trial of Ad26.COV2.S vaccine versus placebo. These receptors originate from a person aged 18-65 years who received the Ad26.COV2.S COVID-19 vaccine or a placebo.

This chain uses TRBV7-9 with TRBJ1-1; D not resolved. Trimming took 1 base from V and 4 from J, leaving 13 bases between them. This CDR3 spans 15 amino acids. Germline V gene lookup returns CDR1 SEHNR and CDR2 FQNEAQ (reference sequence). The CDR3 coding sequence is TGTGCCAGCAGCTTAGTTAGGTTGGCCGGCACTGAAGCTTTCTTT. It codes for CASSLVRLAGTEAFF. The variable domain in full, completed from reference TRBV7-9 and TRBJ1-1, reads DTGVSQNPRHKITKRGQNVTFRCDPISEHNRLYWYRQTLGQGPEFLTYFQNEAQLEKSRLLSDRFSAERPKGSFSTLEIQRTEQGDSAMYLCASSLVRLAGTEAFFGQGTRLTVV.

The chain links TRBV30 to TRBJ2-5; 8 bases map to TRBD1. Germline V CDR1 and CDR2: GTSNPN, SVGIG (reference sequence). The CDR3 is 12 residues long. The trim removed 2 bases at V and 5 bases at J, leaving 1 base unmatched. CDR3 sequence reads: CAWSQGAETQYF. In DNA, the CDR3 is TGTGCCTGGAGTCAGGGGGCCGAGACCCAGTACTTC.

The CDR3 loop reads CASSFPARYTEAFF. The CDR3 coding sequence is TGTGCCAGCAGTTTCCCCGCGAGGTACACTGAAGCTTTCTTT. The V call is TRBV28, the J call TRBJ1-1; D remains unclear. This CDR3 comprises 14 residues. CDR1 and CDR2 (germline): MDHEN, SYDVKM. V lost 3 bases and J 3 bases, leaving 11 bases between the germline ends.

The CDR3 DNA is TGTGCCAGCAGCCGACCAGTGCTGTACGAGCAGTACTTC. Protein: CASSRPVLYEQYF. The chain couples TRBV28 to TRBJ2-7; D not certain. The CDR3 totals 13 residues. Germline lookup yields CDR1 MDHEN and CDR2 SYDVKM. V dropped 6 bases and J dropped 4 bases, with 13 bases sitting between them.

This chain joins TRBV28 and TRBJ1-4; TRBD1 agrees at 9 bases. The germline V gene encodes CDR1 MDHEN and CDR2 SYDVKM. With V trimmed by 5 bases and J by 8 bases, 9 bases remained unmatched. The CDR3 is made up of 15 amino acids. CDR3 residues: CASSASGTGREKLFF. Written as DNA, the CDR3 is TGTGCCAGCAGTGCCTCCGGGACAGGGCGGGAAAAACTGTTTTTT.

The V call is TRBV30, the J call TRBJ1-2; 7 positions match TRBD1. J was trimmed by 8 bases and V by 5 bases; bases with no gene match: 14. The CDR3 extends over 14 amino acids. In germline, CDR1 is GTSNPN, CDR2 SVGIG (reference sequence). The CDR3, as DNA: TGTGCCTGGGCCCCGTTAAGGGGGCGCCTGGGCTACACCTTC. Translated: CAWAPLRGRLGYTF.

The DNA of the CDR3 is TGCGCCAGCAGTGACAGGGGGGCTGAAGCTTTCTTT. This gives the protein CASSDRGAEAFF. V and J are TRBV10-2 and TRBJ1-1; TRBD1 aligns across 7 bases. The CDR3 has 12 residues. The trim removed 3 bases at V and 6 bases at J, leaving 1 base unmatched. CDR1 and CDR2 (germline): WSHSY, SAAADI.

This chain uses TRBV18 with TRBJ2-5; TRBD2 aligns across 8 bases. The CDR3 runs 15 residues. The V gene end was trimmed by 6 bases and the J gene end by 0 bases; junction bases not matched to a gene: 6. The germline V gene has CDR1 KGHSH and CDR2 LQKENI. This CDR3 reads CASSRGRQNQETQYF. DNA for the CDR3: TGTGCCAGCTCTCGCGGGAGGCAAAACCAAGAGACCCAGTACTTC.

V gene TRBV5-8 combines with J gene TRBJ2-1; perhaps TRBD1 as D (5 bases). The CDR3 extends over 16 amino acids. CDR1 is SGHTS and CDR2 is YDEGEE in the germline V gene. Between the trimmed V and J ends, which lost 4 bases and 0 bases, there was a span of 14 bases. CDR3 in DNA: TGTGCCAGCAGCCAGTTGGGGCGCACCTCCTACAATGAGCAGTTCTTC. It translates to CASSQLGRTSYNEQFF.

The chain has TRBV15 and TRBJ2-6; no definite D call. This CDR3 is 16 amino acids long. Germline V lookup: CDR1 LNHNV, CDR2 YYDKDF (reference sequence). Trimming stripped 5 bases from V and 0 bases from J, with 11 bases between. CDR3 DNA sequence: TGTGCCACCAGCGAGGTTCCGCTCTCTGGGGCCAACGTCCTGACTTTC. Translated, it gives CATSEVPLSGANVLTF.

Comment on this clone: In the same sample, other DNA sequences code for this CDR3. This chain uses TRBV29-1 with TRBJ1-3; D ambiguous. This CDR3 is built from 11 residues. The germline gives CDR1 SQVTM, CDR2 ANQGSEA. The V end was cut by 3 bases, the J end by 3 bases, with 3 bases between. The chain's CDR3 is CSVDRGNTIYF. Written as DNA, the CDR3 is TGCAGCGTTGATCGTGGAAACACCATATATTTT. Full variable domain (outside the CDR3, taken from reference TRBV29-1 and TRBJ1-3): SAVISQKPSRDICQRGTSLTIQCQVDSQVTMMFWYRQQPGQSLTLIATANQGSEATYESGFVIDKFPISRPNLTFSTLTVSNMSPEDSSIYLCSVDRGNTIYFGEGSWLTVV.

This rearrangement joins TRBV19 to TRBJ2-2, with D perhaps given as TRBD1 or TRBD2 (5 bases each). Trimming took off 6 bases at V and 1 base at J, with 27 bases between the two ends. The length of the CDR3 is 20 residues. The germline gives CDR1 LNHDA, CDR2 SQIVND (reference sequence). The CDR3 loop reads CASSHRLFLGGPQNTGELFF. In nucleotides, the CDR3 is TGTGCCAGTAGCCATAGACTCTTTCTTGGGGGACCCCAGAACACCGGGGAGCTGTTTTTT. Supplemented by reference TRBV19 and TRBJ2-2, the full variable domain reads DGGITQSPKYLFRKEGQNVTLSCEQNLNHDAMYWYRQDPGQGLRLIYYSQIVNDFQKGDIAEGYSVSREKKESFPLTVTSAQKNPTAFYLCASSHRLFLGGPQNTGELFFGEGSRLTVL.

This sequence joins TRBV7-3 and TRBJ2-3; TRBD2 might be the D (5 bases). Per the germline V gene, CDR1 is SGHTA and CDR2 is FQGTGA. Deletions cut 2 bases from V and 0 bases from J, with 12 bases between. The CDR3 runs to 16 residues. The CDR3 nucleotides read TGTGCCAGCAGCTTAGGATCTAGCCGAAGCACAGATACGCAGTATTTT. This translates into CASSLGSSRSTDTQYF.

The gene calls are TRBV7-8 and TRBJ1-2, with D possibly being TRBD1 (6 bases). Trimming shortened V by 5 bases and J by 5 bases, and 18 bases separated the two germline ends. Germline CDR1 reads SGHVS; CDR2 reads FQNEAQ. This CDR3 has 15 amino acids. The CDR3 sequence: CASSRDTIQGYGYTF. CDR3 bases: TGTGCCAGCAGCCGAGACACAATACAGGGTTATGGCTACACCTTC.

J is TRBJ2-1 and V is TRBV5-4, with 12 bases that match TRBD2. CDR1 and CDR2 from the germline V gene are SGHNT and YYREEE (reference sequence). This CDR3 has 16 residues. Trimming took 4 bases from V and 5 from J; bases not matched to a gene: 7. The CDR3 region is CASSRRWTSGNNEQFF. DNA for the CDR3: TGTGCCAGCAGCCGACGGTGGACTAGCGGGAACAATGAGCAGTTCTTC.

The J gene is TRBJ1-6, the V gene TRBV11-2, with 7 bases matching TRBD1. CDR1 is SGHAT and CDR2 is FQNNGV in the germline V gene. This CDR3 spans 16 amino acids. V trimming: 4 bases; J trimming: 0 bases; junction bases outside the gene matches: 3. The CDR3 here is CASSSGTVSYNSPLHF. In nucleotides, the CDR3 is TGTGCCAGCAGCTCCGGGACAGTCTCCTATAATTCACCCCTCCACTTT.

This clone was detected only once. J is TRBJ1-5 and V is TRBV28, with 8 bases matching TRBD1. Unmatched junction bases numbered 6, after V lost 5 bases and J lost 3 bases. CDR1 and CDR2 (germline): MDHEN, SYDVKM. CDR3 size: 15 residues. CDR3 sequence: CASSKTGAYNQPQHF. In DNA form, the CDR3 reads TGTGCCAGCAGTAAGACAGGGGCCTACAATCAGCCCCAGCATTTT.

This clone came up once. This sequence joins TRBV28 and TRBJ2-2; no clear D gene. From germline, CDR1 is MDHEN and CDR2 SYDVKM. The length of the CDR3 is 18 residues. With 4 bases removed from V and 2 bases from J, the gap between germline ends came to 20 bases. DNA of the CDR3: TGTGCCAGCAGTTACACCTTGGTGGGCATAACAAACACCGGGGAGCTGTTTTTT. It is translated as CASSYTLVGITNTGELFF.

CDR3 nucleotide sequence: TGTGCCAGCAGCCCGGTGGGCCCCAAAGGCCATACTGAAGCTTTCTTT. Protein: CASSPVGPKGHTEAFF. This sequence joins TRBV5-5 and TRBJ1-1; D remains ambiguous. Per the germline V gene, CDR1 is SGHKS and CDR2 is YYEKEE (reference sequence). This CDR3 spans 16 amino acids. V lost 4 bases and J 5 bases, leaving 21 bases between the germline ends.

This chain connects TRBV9 to TRBJ2-5; 8 nucleotides line up with TRBD2. Germline V gene data show CDR1 as SGDLS and CDR2 as YYNGEE. There are 16 residues in the CDR3. Trimming took 4 bases from V and 4 from J; bases not matched to a gene: 12. CDR3 amino acids: CASSPRGAGVLETQYF. The DNA of the CDR3 is TGTGCCAGCAGCCCTCGGGGAGCGGGAGTTCTAGAGACCCAGTACTTC.

The chain joins TRBV6-2 or TRBV6-3 to TRBJ1-5; D remains ambiguous. V was clipped by 0 bases and J by 9 bases, with 6 bases between them. CDR3 length: 12 amino acids. Germline loops: CDR1 MNHEY, CDR2 SVGEGT. The CDR3 DNA follows: TGTGCCAGCAGTTACTCTGGGAGGCCCCAGCATTTT. Translated: CASSYSGRPQHF.

The chain couples TRBV30 to TRBJ1-2; no clear D gene. Germline CDR1 and CDR2: GTSNPN and SVGIG (reference sequence). The CDR3 length is 11 residues. V lost 5 bases to trimming and J lost 8 bases, with 12 bases between them. The CDR3 DNA reads TGTGCCTGGGGGCGGTTTGAAGGCTACACCTTC. It codes for CAWGRFEGYTF.

This chain joins TRBV2 and TRBJ2-2; the D gene is possibly TRBD2 (6 bases). Deletions cut 4 bases from V and 1 base from J, with 7 bases between. Looked up from germline, CDR1 is SNHLY and CDR2 is FYNNEI. This CDR3 contains 14 residues. The chain's CDR3 is CASSVGRNTGELFF. The CDR3 DNA sequence: TGTGCCAGCAGTGTCGGGAGGAACACCGGGGAGCTGTTTTTT.

V is TRBV7-2 and J is TRBJ1-5; tentative D call: TRBD1 (6 bases). Trimming cost V 5 bases and J 1 base, with 15 bases left between them. CDR1 is SGHTA and CDR2 is FQGNSA in the germline V gene. The CDR3 consists of 16 residues. In DNA form, the CDR3 reads TGTGCCAGCAGCCCTACAGGACAGCGAAGCAATCAGCCCCAGCATTTT. Encoded protein: CASSPTGQRSNQPQHF. Full variable domain (missing parts from reference TRBV7-2 and TRBJ1-5): GAGVSQSPSNKVTEKGKDVELRCDPISGHTALYWYRQSLGQGLEFLIYFQGNSAPDKSGLPSDRFSAERTGGSVSTLTIQRTQQEDSAVYLCASSPTGQRSNQPQHFGDGTRLSIL.

The chain is built from TRBV9 and TRBJ2-7; D uncertain. Looked up from germline, CDR1 is SGDLS and CDR2 is YYNGEE. V lost 4 bases and J 0 bases, leaving 20 bases between the germline ends. The CDR3 is 17 residues long. The CDR3 spells CASSPKERPRSSYEQYF. Here the CDR3 DNA reads TGTGCCAGCAGCCCAAAAGAACGGCCGAGGAGCTCCTACGAGCAGTACTTC.

Worth noting for this clone: This sample also contains other DNA sequences that code for the same CDR3. The V call is TRBV5-1, the J call TRBJ1-3; no clear D. CDR3 size: 13 residues. V was cut by 0 bases and J by 3 bases, with 4 bases left in between. Germline V CDR1 and CDR2: SGHRS, YFSETQ. The CDR3 spells CASSLGYGNTIYF. The DNA of the CDR3 is TGCGCCAGCAGCTTGGGCTATGGAAACACCATATATTTT.

CDR3 sequence (DNA): TGTGCCAGCAGCCCCGGGACAGCTTACACCGGGGAGCTGTTTTTT. Its protein is CASSPGTAYTGELFF. The V and J genes are TRBV5-6 and TRBJ2-2; TRBD1 agrees at 7 bases. CDR1 is SGHDT and CDR2 is YYEEEE in the germline V gene. V dropped 4 bases and J dropped 3; count of bases not matched to a gene: 6. This CDR3 is 15 amino acids long.

The chain joins TRBV10-1 to TRBJ1-6, with D uncertain. The germline gives CDR1 WNHNN, CDR2 SYGVQD (reference sequence). The ends were cut back, 3 bases at V and 6 bases at J, with 12 bases in the middle. The CDR3 totals 15 residues. CDR3 DNA: TGCGCCAGCAGTGACACGGCTGCCCCTAATTCACCCCTCCACTTT. Translating it yields CASSDTAAPNSPLHF.